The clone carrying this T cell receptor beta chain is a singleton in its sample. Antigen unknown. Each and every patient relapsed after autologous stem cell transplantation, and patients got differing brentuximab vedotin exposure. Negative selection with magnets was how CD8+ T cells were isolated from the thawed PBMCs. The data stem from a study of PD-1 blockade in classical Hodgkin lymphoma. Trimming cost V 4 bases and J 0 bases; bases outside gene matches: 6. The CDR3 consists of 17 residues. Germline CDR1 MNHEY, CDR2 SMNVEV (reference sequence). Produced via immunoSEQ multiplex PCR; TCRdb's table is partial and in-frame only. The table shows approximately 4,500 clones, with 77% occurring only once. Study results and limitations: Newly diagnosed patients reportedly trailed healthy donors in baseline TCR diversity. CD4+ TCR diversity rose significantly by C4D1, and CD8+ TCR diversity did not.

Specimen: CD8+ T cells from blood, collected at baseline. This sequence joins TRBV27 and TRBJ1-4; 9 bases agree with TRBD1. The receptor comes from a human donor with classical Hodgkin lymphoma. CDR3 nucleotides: TGTGCCAGCAGTTCCGGGACAGGGCATGCAACTAATGAAAAACTGTTTTTT. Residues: CASSSGTGHATNEKLFF. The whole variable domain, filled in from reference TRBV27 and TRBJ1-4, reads EAQVTQNPRYLITVTGKKLTVTCSQNMNHEYMSWYRQDPGLGLRQIYYSMNVEVTDKGDVPEGYKVSRKEKRNFPLILESPSPNQTSLYFCASSSGTGHATNEKLFFGSGTQLSVL.